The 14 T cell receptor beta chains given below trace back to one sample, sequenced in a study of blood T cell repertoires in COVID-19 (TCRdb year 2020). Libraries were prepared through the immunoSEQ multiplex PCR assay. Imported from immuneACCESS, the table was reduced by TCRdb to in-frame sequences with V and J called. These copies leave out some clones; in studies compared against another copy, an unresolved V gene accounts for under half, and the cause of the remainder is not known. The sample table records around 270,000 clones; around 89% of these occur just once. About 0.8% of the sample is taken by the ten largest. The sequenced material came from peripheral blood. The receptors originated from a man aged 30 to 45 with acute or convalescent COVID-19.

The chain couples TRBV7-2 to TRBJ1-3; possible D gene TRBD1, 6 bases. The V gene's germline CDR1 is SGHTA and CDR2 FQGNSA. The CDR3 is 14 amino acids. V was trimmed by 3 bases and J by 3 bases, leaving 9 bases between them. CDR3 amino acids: CASSLGQFGNTIYF. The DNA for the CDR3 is TGTGCCAGCAGCTTGGGACAATTTGGAAACACCATATATTTT.

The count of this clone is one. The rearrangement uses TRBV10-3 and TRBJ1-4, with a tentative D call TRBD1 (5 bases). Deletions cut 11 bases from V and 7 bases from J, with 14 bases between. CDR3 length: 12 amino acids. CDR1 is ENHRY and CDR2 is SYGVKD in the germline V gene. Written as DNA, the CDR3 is TGTGCCTCCGGGGGGGGTGGTGAAAAACTGTTTTTT. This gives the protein CASGGGGEKLFF.

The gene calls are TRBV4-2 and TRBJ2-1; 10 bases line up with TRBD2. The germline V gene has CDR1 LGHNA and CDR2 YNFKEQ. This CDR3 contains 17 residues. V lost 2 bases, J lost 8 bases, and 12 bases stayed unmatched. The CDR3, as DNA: TGTGCCAGCAGCCAACTTAGCGGGGGGAGGTCGGGTGATGAGCAGTTCTTC. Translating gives CASSQLSGGRSGDEQFF.

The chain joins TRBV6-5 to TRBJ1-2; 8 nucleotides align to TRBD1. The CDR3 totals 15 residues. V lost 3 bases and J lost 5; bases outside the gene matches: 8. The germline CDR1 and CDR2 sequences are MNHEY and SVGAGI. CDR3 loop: CASSYRPQGVYGYTF. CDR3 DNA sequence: TGTGCCAGCAGTTATCGTCCACAGGGGGTGTATGGCTACACCTTC.

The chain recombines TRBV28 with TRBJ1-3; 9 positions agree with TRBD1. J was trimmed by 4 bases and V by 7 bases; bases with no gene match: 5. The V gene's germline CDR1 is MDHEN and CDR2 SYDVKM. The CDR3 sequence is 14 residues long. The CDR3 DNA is TGTGCCAGCACCGGACAGGGGTCAGGAAACACCATATATTTT. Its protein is CASTGQGSGNTIYF. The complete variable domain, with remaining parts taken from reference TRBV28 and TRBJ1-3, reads DVKVTQSSRYLVKRTGEKVFLECVQDMDHENMFWYRQDPGLGLRLIYFSYDVKMKEKGDIPEGYSVSREKKERFSLILESASTNQTSMYLCASTGQGSGNTIYFGEGSWLTVV.

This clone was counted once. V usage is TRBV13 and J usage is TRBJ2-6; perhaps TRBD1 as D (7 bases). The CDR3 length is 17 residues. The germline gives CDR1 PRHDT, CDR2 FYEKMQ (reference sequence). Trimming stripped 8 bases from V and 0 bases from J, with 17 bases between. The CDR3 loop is CASAGGRDLSGANVLTF. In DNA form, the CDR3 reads TGTGCCAGCGCAGGGGGGAGAGACCTCTCTGGGGCCAACGTCCTGACTTTC.

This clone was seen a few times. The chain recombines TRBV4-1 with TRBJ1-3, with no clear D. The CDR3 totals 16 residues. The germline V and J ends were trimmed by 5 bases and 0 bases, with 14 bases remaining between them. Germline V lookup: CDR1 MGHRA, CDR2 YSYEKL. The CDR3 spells CASSTRGGNSGNTIYF. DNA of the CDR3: TGCGCCAGCAGCACCCGGGGAGGGAACTCTGGAAACACCATATATTTT.

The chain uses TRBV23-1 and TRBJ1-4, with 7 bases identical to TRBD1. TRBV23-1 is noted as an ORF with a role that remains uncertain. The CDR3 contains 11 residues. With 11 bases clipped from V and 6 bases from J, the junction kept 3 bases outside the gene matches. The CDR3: CADRVDEKLFF. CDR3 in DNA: TGCGCCGACAGGGTAGATGAAAAACTGTTTTTT.

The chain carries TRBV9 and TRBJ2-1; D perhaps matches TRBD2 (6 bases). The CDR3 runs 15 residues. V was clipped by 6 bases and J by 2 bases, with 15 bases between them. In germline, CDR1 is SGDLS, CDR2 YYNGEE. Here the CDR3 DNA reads TGTGCCAGCAACGGCGGGACGTCCCCCTACAATGAGCAGTTCTTC. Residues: CASNGGTSPYNEQFF.

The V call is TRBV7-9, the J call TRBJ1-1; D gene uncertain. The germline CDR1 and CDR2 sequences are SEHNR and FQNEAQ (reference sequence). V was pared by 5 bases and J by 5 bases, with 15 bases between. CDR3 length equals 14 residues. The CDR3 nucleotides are TGTGCCAGCAGCCCCCACGACGGGTTGACTGAAGCTTTCTTT. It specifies CASSPHDGLTEAFF.

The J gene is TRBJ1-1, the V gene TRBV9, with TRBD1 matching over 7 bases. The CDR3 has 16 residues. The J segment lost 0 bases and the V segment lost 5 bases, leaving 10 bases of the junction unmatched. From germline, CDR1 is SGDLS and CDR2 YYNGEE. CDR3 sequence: CASSRQGTRVNTEAFF. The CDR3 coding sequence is TGTGCCAGCAGTCGACAGGGAACAAGAGTGAACACTGAAGCTTTCTTT.

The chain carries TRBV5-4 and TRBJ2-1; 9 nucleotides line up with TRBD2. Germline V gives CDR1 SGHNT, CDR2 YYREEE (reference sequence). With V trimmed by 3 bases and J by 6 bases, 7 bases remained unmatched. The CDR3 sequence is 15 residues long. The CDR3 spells CASSWKREAPNEQFF. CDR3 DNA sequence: TGTGCCAGCAGCTGGAAGCGGGAGGCCCCCAATGAGCAGTTCTTC.

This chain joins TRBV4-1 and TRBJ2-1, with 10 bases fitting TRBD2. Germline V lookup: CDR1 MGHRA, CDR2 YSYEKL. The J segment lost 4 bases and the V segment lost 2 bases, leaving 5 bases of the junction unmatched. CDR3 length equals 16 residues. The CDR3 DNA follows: TGCGCCAGCAGCCAAACTAGCGGGGCTAAATACAATGAGCAGTTCTTC. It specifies CASSQTSGAKYNEQFF.

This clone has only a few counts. CDR3 coding DNA: TGTGCCAGCAGTCCCCTGGAGTCCTATGGCTACACCTTC. Translated, it gives CASSPLESYGYTF. This chain uses TRBV27 with TRBJ1-2; D not resolved. CDR1 and CDR2 (germline): MNHEY, SMNVEV (reference sequence). Trimming took 5 bases from V and 4 from J, leaving 11 bases between them. The CDR3 contains 13 residues.